A single T cell receptor (beta chain) is shown here with its context. This CDR3 comprises 16 residues. Germline loops: CDR1 SGHRS, CDR2 YFSETQ. Trimming at V came to 2 bases and at J to 0 bases, leaving 4 bases not matched to a gene. In the original analysis: Counts of nucleated cells, estimated from reference gene primer amplification, were obtained. The repertoire was sequenced with immunoSEQ multiplex PCR; TCRdb's copy has only in-frame clones and lacks some. The V and J calls and clone size come from that table; D and trimming were worked out from the DNA. The sample lists about 250,000 clones; roughly 85% were seen once. This entry comes from a study of blood T cell repertoires in COVID-19. The overall study: Some COVID-19 samples were acute and others convalescent; all came from the United States, Italy and Spain. T cells, B-cell-depleted T cells, or PBMCs supplied cDNA or gDNA.

The chain is built from TRBV5-1 and TRBJ2-1; 8 bases are shared with TRBD2. The material sequenced was peripheral blood. The receptor was isolated from a man aged 50-60 years with active or convalescent COVID-19. The CDR3: CASSFLAGFSYNEQFF. CDR3 DNA sequence: TGCGCCAGCAGCTTTTTAGCGGGGTTCTCCTACAATGAGCAGTTCTTC. Based on the CDR3 plus reference TRBV5-1 and TRBJ2-1, the full variable domain is KAGVTQTPRYLIKTRGQQVTLSCSPISGHRSVSWYQQTPGQGLQFLFEYFSETQRNKGNFPGRFSGRQFSNSRSEMNVSTLELGDSALYLCASSFLAGFSYNEQFFGPGTRLTVL.